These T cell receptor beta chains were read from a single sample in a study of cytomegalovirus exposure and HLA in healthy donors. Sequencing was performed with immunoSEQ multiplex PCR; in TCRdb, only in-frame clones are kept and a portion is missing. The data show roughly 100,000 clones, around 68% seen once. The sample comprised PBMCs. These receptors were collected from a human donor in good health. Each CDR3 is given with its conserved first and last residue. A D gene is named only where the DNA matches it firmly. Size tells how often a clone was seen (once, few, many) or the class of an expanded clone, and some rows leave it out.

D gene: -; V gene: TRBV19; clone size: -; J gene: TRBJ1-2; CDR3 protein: CASSLGQGTGYTF; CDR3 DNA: TGTGCCAGTAGTTTAGGGCAGGGGACTGGCTACACCTTC
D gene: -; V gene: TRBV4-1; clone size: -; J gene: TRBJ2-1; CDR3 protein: CASSQRGSDYNEQFF; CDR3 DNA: TGCGCCAGCAGCCAGAGGGGGTCGGATTACAATGAGCAGTTCTTC
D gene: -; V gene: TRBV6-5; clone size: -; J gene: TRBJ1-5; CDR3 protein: CASSYREGQPQHF; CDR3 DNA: TGTGCCAGCAGTTACAGGGAGGGGCAGCCCCAGCATTTT
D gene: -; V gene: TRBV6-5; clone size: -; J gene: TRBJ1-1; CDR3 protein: CASSYFGRGITEAFF; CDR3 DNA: TGTGCCAGCAGTTACTTCGGCAGGGGAATCACTGAAGCTTTCTTT
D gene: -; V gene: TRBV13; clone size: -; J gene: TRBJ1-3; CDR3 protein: CASTSTDRSSGNTIYF; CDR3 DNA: TGTGCCAGCACCTCCACGGACAGAAGCTCTGGAAACACCATATATTTT
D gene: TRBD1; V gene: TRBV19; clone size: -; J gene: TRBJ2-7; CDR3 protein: CASSITGTGGNEQYF; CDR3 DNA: TGTGCCAGTAGCATTACCGGGACAGGGGGCAACGAGCAGTACTTC
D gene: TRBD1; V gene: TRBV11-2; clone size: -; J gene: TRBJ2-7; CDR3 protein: CASSLGTGLVEQYF; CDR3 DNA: TGTGCCAGCAGCTTAGGGACAGGGCTTGTTGAGCAGTACTTC
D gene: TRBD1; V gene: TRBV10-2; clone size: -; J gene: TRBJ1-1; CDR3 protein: CATGDRGRDTEAFF; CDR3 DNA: TGCGCCACGGGGGACAGGGGGCGGGACACTGAAGCTTTCTTT
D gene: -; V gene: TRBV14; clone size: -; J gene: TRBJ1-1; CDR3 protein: CASSQSGNTEAFF; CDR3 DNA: TGTGCCAGCAGCCAATCAGGGAACACTGAAGCTTTCTTT
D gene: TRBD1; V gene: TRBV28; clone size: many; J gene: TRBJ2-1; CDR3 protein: CASSYGQEYNEQFF; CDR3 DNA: TGTGCCAGCAGTTACGGACAGGAATACAATGAGCAGTTCTTC
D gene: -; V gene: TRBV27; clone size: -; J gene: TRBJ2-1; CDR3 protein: CASSFTYSYNEQFF; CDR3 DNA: TGTGCCAGCAGTTTCACTTACTCCTACAATGAGCAGTTCTTC
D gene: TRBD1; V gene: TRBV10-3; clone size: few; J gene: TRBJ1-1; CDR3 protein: CAISDQSTGVMNTEAFF; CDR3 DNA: TGTGCCATCAGTGACCAGAGTACAGGGGTCATGAACACTGAAGCTTTCTTT
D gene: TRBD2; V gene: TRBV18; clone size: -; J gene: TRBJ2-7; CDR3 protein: CASSPRGLVYEQYF; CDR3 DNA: TGTGCCAGCTCACCTCGAGGACTAGTCTACGAGCAGTACTTC
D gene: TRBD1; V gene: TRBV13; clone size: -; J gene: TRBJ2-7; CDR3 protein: CASSLPGGSYEQYF; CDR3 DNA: TGTGCCAGCAGCTTACCAGGGGGCTCCTACGAGCAGTACTTC
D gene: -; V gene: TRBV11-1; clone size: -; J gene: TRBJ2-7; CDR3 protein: CASSSMGGYEQYF; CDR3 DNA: TGTGCCAGCAGCTCCATGGGGGGCTACGAGCAGTACTTC
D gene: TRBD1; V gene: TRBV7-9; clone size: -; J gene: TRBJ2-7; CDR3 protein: CASSGTGKTYEQYF; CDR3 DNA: TGTGCCAGCAGCGGGACAGGGAAAACCTACGAGCAGTACTTC
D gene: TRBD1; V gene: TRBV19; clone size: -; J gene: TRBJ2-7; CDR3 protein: CASSPGTVYEQYF; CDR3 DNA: TGTGCCAGTAGCCCCGGGACAGTTTACGAGCAGTACTTC
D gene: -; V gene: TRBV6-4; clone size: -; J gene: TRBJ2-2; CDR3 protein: CASSPGTTNTGELFF; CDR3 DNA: TGTGCCAGCTCGCCCGGGACAACGAACACCGGGGAGCTGTTTTTT
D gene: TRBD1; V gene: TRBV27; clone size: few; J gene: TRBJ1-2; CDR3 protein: CASSRGNAGGFGYTF; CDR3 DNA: TGTGCCAGCAGCCGGGGAAACGCAGGGGGCTTTGGCTACACCTTC
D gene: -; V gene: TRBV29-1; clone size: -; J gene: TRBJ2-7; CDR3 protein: CSAAGSNAYEQYF; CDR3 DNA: TGCAGCGCCGCCGGGTCTAACGCCTACGAGCAGTACTTC
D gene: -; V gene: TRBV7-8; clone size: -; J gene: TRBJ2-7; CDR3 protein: CASSLVTESYEQYF; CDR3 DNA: TGTGCCAGCAGCTTAGTCACAGAGAGCTACGAGCAGTACTTC
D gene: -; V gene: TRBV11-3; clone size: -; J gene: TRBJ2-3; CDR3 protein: CASSLQGRRTDTQYF; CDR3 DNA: TGTGCCAGCAGCCTACAGGGTCGGCGCACAGATACGCAGTATTTT
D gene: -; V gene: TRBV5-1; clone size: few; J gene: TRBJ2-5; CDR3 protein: CASSFGPQETQYF; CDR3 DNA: TGCGCCAGCAGCTTTGGGCCGCAAGAGACCCAGTACTTC
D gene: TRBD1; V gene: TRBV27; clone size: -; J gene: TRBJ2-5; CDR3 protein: CASSFGTGVQETQYF; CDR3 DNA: TGTGCCAGCAGTTTTGGGACAGGGGTCCAAGAGACCCAGTACTTC
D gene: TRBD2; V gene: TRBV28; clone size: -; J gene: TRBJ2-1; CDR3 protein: CASSLTAGVGTYNEQFF; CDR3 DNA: TGTGCCAGCAGTTTAACGGCGGGAGTTGGGACCTACAATGAGCAGTTCTTC
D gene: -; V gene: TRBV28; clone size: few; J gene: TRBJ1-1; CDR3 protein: CASSPGGEGGKAFF; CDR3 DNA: TGTGCCAGCAGTCCGGGTGGGGAGGGCGGGAAAGCTTTCTTT
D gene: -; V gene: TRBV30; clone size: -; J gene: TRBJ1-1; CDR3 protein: CAWSVRGEGAEAFF; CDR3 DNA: TGTGCCTGGAGTGTACGAGGTGAGGGGGCTGAAGCTTTCTTT
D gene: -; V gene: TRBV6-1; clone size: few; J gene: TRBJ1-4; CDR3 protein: CASRYRQALNEKLFF; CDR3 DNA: TGTGCCAGCAGATACCGACAGGCCTTAAATGAAAAACTGTTTTTT
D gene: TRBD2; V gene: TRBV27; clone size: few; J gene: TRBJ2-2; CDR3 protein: CASSPLWREGPGELFF; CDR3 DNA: TGTGCCAGCAGTCCTCTCTGGCGGGAGGGCCCCGGGGAGCTGTTTTTT
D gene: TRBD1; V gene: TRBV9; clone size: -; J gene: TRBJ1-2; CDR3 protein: CASSASGTGAGYTF; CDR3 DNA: TGTGCCAGCAGCGCGTCAGGGACAGGGGCTGGCTACACCTTC
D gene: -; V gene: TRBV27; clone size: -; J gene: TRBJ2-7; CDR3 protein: CASSFYRGGYEQYF; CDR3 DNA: TGTGCCAGCAGTTTCTATAGGGGGGGGTACGAGCAGTACTTC
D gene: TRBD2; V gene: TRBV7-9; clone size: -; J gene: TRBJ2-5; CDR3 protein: CASSLRREGQETQYF; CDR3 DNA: TGTGCCAGCTCCCTTCGGAGGGAGGGCCAAGAGACCCAGTACTTC
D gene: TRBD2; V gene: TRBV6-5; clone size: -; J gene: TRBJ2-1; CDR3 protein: CASSYGSGTYNEQFF; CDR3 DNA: TGTGCCAGCAGTTACGGTAGCGGGACCTACAATGAGCAGTTCTTC
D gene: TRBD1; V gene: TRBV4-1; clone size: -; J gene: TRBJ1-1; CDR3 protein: CASSHYPQGRTGNLDTEAFF; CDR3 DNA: TGCGCCAGCAGCCACTACCCTCAGGGCAGGACAGGGAATTTGGACACTGAAGCTTTCTTT
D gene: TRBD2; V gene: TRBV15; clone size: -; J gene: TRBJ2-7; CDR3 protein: CATSRDLSGTGEQYF; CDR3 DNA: TGTGCCACCAGCAGAGATCTTAGCGGGACCGGAGAGCAGTACTTC
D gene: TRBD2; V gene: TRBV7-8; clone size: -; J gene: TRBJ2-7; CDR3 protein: CASSPVAGGPHEQYF; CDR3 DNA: TGTGCCAGCAGCCCGGTTGCGGGAGGGCCTCACGAGCAGTACTTC
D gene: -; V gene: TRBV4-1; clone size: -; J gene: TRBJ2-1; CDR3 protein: CASSQDPRADYYNEQFF; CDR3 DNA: TGCGCCAGCAGCCAAGACCCCCGAGCGGATTACTACAATGAGCAGTTCTTC
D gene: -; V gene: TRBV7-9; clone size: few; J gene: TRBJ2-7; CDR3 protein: CASSSWTASYEQYF; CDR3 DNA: TGTGCCAGCAGCTCATGGACAGCTTCCTACGAGCAGTACTTC
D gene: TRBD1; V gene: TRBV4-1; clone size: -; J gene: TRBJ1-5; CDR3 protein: CASSHQPGQRAGQPQHF; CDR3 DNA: TGCGCCAGCAGCCATCAGCCGGGACAGAGAGCAGGGCAGCCCCAGCATTTT
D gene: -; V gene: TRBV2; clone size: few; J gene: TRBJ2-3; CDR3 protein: CASSDLDTQYF; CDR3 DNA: TGTGCCAGCAGTGACTTAGATACGCAGTATTTT
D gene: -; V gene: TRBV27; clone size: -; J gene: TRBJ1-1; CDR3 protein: CASSLSLGGLNTEAFF; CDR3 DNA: TGTGCCAGCAGTTTATCTCTTGGAGGGTTGAACACTGAAGCTTTCTTT
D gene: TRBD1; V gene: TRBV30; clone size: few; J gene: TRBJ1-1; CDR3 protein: CAWDRVGMHTEAFF; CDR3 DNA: TGTGCCTGGGACAGGGTTGGGATGCACACTGAAGCTTTCTTT
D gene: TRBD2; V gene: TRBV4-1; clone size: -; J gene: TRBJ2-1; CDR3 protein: CASSQDLFRGGSSYNEQFF; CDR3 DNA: TGCGCCAGCAGCCAAGATCTTTTCCGCGGGGGGAGCTCCTACAATGAGCAGTTCTTC
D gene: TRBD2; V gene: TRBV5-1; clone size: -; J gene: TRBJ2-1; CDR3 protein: CASSAGAINEQFF; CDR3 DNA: TGCGCCAGCTCAGCGGGAGCTATCAATGAGCAGTTCTTC
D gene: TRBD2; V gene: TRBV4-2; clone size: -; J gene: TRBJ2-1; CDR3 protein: CASSPIAGAYNEQFF; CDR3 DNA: TGTGCCAGCAGCCCCATAGCGGGAGCCTACAATGAGCAGTTCTTC
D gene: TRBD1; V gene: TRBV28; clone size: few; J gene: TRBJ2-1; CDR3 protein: CASYKTGATNEQFF; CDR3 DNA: TGTGCCAGCTATAAAACAGGGGCGACCAATGAGCAGTTCTTC
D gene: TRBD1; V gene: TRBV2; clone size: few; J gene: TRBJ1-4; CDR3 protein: CASSEALGQGHEKLFF; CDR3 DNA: TGTGCCAGCAGTGAAGCTCTGGGACAGGGGCATGAAAAACTGTTTTTT
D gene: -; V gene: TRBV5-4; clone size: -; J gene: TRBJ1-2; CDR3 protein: CASSFPGALSGYTF; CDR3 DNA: TGTGCCAGCAGCTTTCCGGGAGCCCTTTCAGGCTACACCTTC
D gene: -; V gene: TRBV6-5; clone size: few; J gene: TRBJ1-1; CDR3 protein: CASSGLLGNTEAFF; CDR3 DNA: TGTGCCAGCAGTGGACTACTAGGGAACACTGAAGCTTTCTTT